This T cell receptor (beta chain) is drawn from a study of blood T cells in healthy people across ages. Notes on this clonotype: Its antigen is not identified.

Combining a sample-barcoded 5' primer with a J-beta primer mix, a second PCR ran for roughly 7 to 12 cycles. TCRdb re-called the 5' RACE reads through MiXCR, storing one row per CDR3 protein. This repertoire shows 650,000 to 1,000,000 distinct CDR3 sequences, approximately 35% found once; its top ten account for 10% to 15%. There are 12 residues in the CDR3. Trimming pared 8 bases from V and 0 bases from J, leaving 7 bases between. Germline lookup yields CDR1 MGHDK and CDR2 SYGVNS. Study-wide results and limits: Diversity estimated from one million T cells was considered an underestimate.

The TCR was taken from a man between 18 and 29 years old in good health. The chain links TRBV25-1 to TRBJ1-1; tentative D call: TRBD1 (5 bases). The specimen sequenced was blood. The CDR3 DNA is TGTGCCAGCGGGACCATGAACACTGAAGCTTTCTTT. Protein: CASGTMNTEAFF.